Below are 30 T cell receptor beta chains sequenced from a single sample in a study of cytomegalovirus exposure and HLA in healthy donors. Researchers ran the PCR with 60 Vbeta and 13 Jbeta primers. Here immunoSEQ multiplex PCR was the method, and the copy in TCRdb shows in-frame clones only, minus some. The sample contains roughly 70,000 clones, around 82% of which appear only once. The sample consisted of PBMCs. These TCRs come from a man younger than 30 in good health and CMV-seronegative.

The V and J genes are TRBV6-6 and TRBJ2-7, with D possibly TRBD2 on 5 matching bases. V lost 7 bases, J lost 1 base, and 11 bases lay in between. This CDR3 region has 13 residues. Germline V lookup: CDR1 MNHNY, CDR2 SVGAGI (reference sequence). Here the CDR3 DNA reads TGTGCCAGCAAGGTCGGCGGGTCCTACGAGCAGTACTTC. Translated: CASKVGGSYEQYF.

V usage is TRBV6-5 and J usage is TRBJ2-4; tentative D call: TRBD1 (6 bases). The germline gives CDR1 MNHEY, CDR2 SVGAGI. The CDR3 is 15 residues long. Trimming pared 4 bases from V and 0 bases from J, leaving 10 bases between. CDR3 sequence reads: CASSSDRVAKNIQYF. CDR3 DNA: TGTGCCAGCAGTTCGGACAGAGTAGCCAAAAACATTCAGTACTTC.

The rearrangement uses TRBV4-3 and TRBJ2-1; the match to TRBD2 covers 10 bases. This CDR3 has 16 amino acids. CDR1 LGHNA and CDR2 YSLEER come from the germline V gene. The V segment lost 0 bases and the J segment 6 bases; nucleotides outside the gene matches: 5. The CDR3 loop is CASSQDLLAGRNEQFF. In DNA form, the CDR3 reads TGCGCCAGCAGCCAAGATTTACTAGCGGGGCGCAATGAGCAGTTCTTC.

The rearrangement joins TRBV2 to TRBJ2-1, with TRBD2 matching over 7 bases. The V and J ends lost 2 bases and 1 base, in that order; junction bases with no gene match: 17. Germline-derived CDR1 and CDR2 are SNHLY and FYNNEI. This CDR3 is 20 amino acids long. CDR3 loop: CASSERLAPYSAPSYNEQFF. The CDR3, as DNA: TGTGCCAGCAGTGAACGACTAGCCCCGTATAGCGCGCCGTCCTACAATGAGCAGTTCTTC.

The V gene is TRBV7-9, the J gene TRBJ2-3, with 8 nucleotides matching TRBD2. Germline V CDR1 and CDR2: SEHNR, FQNEAQ (reference sequence). V gave up 5 bases and J gave up 0 bases; unmatched junction bases: 13. CDR3 length: 18 residues. The CDR3 DNA is TGTGCCAGCAGCCCCGGAGGGTTACTAGCGGAGAGCACAGATACGCAGTATTTT. It specifies CASSPGGLLAESTDTQYF.

This chain links TRBV7-8 with TRBJ1-4; perhaps TRBD1 as D (6 bases). CDR1 SGHVS and CDR2 FQNEAQ come from the germline V gene. V was trimmed by 4 bases and J by 7 bases, leaving 22 bases between them. The CDR3 contains 17 residues. The chain's CDR3 is CASSSGVKGQGSEKLFF. The CDR3 DNA reads as TGTGCCAGCAGCTCAGGGGTTAAGGGGCAGGGTAGTGAAAAACTGTTTTTT.

The chain employs TRBV2 and TRBJ1-1; the match to TRBD1 covers 7 bases. The V segment lost 4 bases and the J segment 1 base; nucleotides outside the gene matches: 3. The CDR3 is made up of 14 amino acids. The germline V gene has CDR1 SNHLY and CDR2 FYNNEI. In DNA form, the CDR3 reads TGTGCCAGCAGTGGGGACAGAAAGAACACTGAAGCTTTCTTT. It specifies CASSGDRKNTEAFF.

Only a few counts were recorded for this clone. V is TRBV4-1 and J is TRBJ2-7; D is perhaps TRBD1 (6 bases). The CDR3 has 16 amino acids. Germline loops: CDR1 MGHRA, CDR2 YSYEKL. Deletions cut 6 bases from V and 3 bases from J, with 21 bases between. CDR3 in DNA: TGCGCCAGCAGTCCTACGGCAGGGGCAGATATCTACGAGCAGTACTTC. Translating it yields CASSPTAGADIYEQYF.

The chain employs TRBV4-3 and TRBJ1-1; possible D gene TRBD1, 5 bases. Germline V gene sequence: CDR1 LGHNA, CDR2 YSLEER. The CDR3 totals 13 residues. Deletions cut 5 bases from V and 4 bases from J, with 11 bases between. The CDR3 is CASSGDGGTEAFF. CDR3 DNA sequence: TGCGCCAGCAGCGGTGACGGGGGCACTGAAGCTTTCTTT.

The chain carries TRBV18 and TRBJ1-1, with 8 bases fitting TRBD1. V shed 2 bases and J 0 bases; nucleotides not matched to a gene: 8. CDR3 size: 17 residues. The germline V gene has CDR1 KGHSH and CDR2 LQKENI. CDR3 bases: TGTGCCAGCTCACCAACAGACAGACAGGGGTTGAACACTGAAGCTTTCTTT. The encoded protein is CASSPTDRQGLNTEAFF.

This sequence joins TRBV25-1 and TRBJ1-4; D call uncertain. Germline V CDR1 and CDR2: MGHDK, SYGVNS. CDR3 length equals 15 residues. V lost 6 bases to trimming and J lost 7 bases, with 18 bases between them. Here the CDR3 reads CASSQMGGIGEKLFF. The CDR3 DNA reads TGTGCCAGCAGCCAAATGGGAGGGATCGGTGAAAAACTGTTTTTT.

This sequence joins TRBV29-1 and TRBJ2-2; 7 bases are a match to TRBD2. After removal of 7 bases from V and 4 bases from J, the junction contained 12 bases not matched to a gene. CDR1 and CDR2 from the germline V gene are SQVTM and ANQGSEA. The CDR3 runs to 15 residues. This CDR3 reads CSATSGTTATGELFF. The CDR3 DNA reads TGCAGCGCGACCTCCGGGACTACGGCCACCGGGGAGCTGTTTTTT.

The V call is TRBV19, the J call TRBJ1-5; no definite D call. Trimming left V 0 bases short and J 0 bases short, with 9 bases between. The CDR3 totals 16 residues. From germline, CDR1 is LNHDA and CDR2 SQIVND (reference sequence). The CDR3 coding sequence is TGTGCCAGTAGTATAGATACGCGAAGTAGCAATCAGCCCCAGCATTTT. Encoded protein: CASSIDTRSSNQPQHF. The entire variable domain, with the rest obtained from reference TRBV19 and TRBJ1-5, is as follows: DGGITQSPKYLFRKEGQNVTLSCEQNLNHDAMYWYRQDPGQGLRLIYYSQIVNDFQKGDIAEGYSVSREKKESFPLTVTSAQKNPTAFYLCASSIDTRSSNQPQHFGDGTRLSIL.

This chain links TRBV5-1 with TRBJ2-2; 8 nucleotides match TRBD1. Looked up from germline, CDR1 is SGHRS and CDR2 is YFSETQ. V gave up 1 base and J gave up 1 base; unmatched junction bases: 3. The CDR3 has 16 residues. This CDR3 is CASSLLDRVNTGELFF. For the CDR3, the DNA is TGCGCCAGCAGCTTGTTGGACAGGGTGAACACCGGGGAGCTGTTTTTT.

The CDR3 DNA sequence: TGTGCCAGCTCAGGGGACAGTGTAGGCAATCAGCCCCAGCATTTT. This sequence encodes CASSGDSVGNQPQHF. The chain combines TRBV18 with TRBJ1-5; 7 bases match TRBD1. Germline assignment: CDR1 KGHSH and CDR2 LQKENI. Losses at the gene ends were 5 bases for V and 2 bases for J; bases not matched to a gene: 6. This CDR3 region has 15 residues. The full variable domain, rest sourced from reference TRBV18 and TRBJ1-5, is NAGVMQNPRHLVRRRGQEARLRCSPMKGHSHVYWYRQLPEEGLKFMVYLQKENIIDESGMPKERFSAEFPKEGPSILRIQQVVRGDSAAYFCASSGDSVGNQPQHFGDGTRLSIL.

This chain joins TRBV28 and TRBJ2-5; 7 bases are shared with TRBD1. The J segment lost 3 bases and the V segment lost 5 bases, leaving 6 bases of the junction unmatched. The CDR3 covers 14 residues. Germline lookup yields CDR1 MDHEN and CDR2 SYDVKM. The CDR3 here is CASSPDRRKETQYF. DNA of the CDR3: TGTGCCAGCAGTCCGGACAGGCGGAAAGAGACCCAGTACTTC.

V gene TRBV6-1 combines with J gene TRBJ1-2; no definite D call. V dropped 6 bases and J dropped 6 bases, with 14 bases sitting between them. The CDR3 runs 13 residues. Germline CDR1 reads MNHNS; CDR2 reads SASEGT. Here the CDR3 reads CASRPAVIDGYTF. The CDR3 coding sequence is TGTGCCAGCAGACCGGCGGTTATTGATGGCTACACCTTC.

This clone is a singleton in its sample. The J gene is TRBJ1-1, the V gene TRBV7-3; D is perhaps TRBD1 (5 bases). The germline V and J ends were trimmed by 5 bases and 4 bases, with 20 bases remaining between them. The germline V gene encodes CDR1 SGHTA and CDR2 FQGTGA. CDR3 length: 16 amino acids. The CDR3, as DNA: TGTGCCAGCAGCCTCATCCCAGGGATCGATGGCACTGAAGCTTTCTTT. It yields the protein CASSLIPGIDGTEAFF. Looking up the rest from reference TRBV7-3 and TRBJ1-1 gives the full variable domain: GAGVSQTPSNKVTEKGKYVELRCDPISGHTALYWYRQSLGQGPEFLIYFQGTGAADDSGLPNDRFFAVRPEGSVSTLKIQRTERGDSAVYLCASSLIPGIDGTEAFFGQGTRLTVV.

This chain uses TRBV5-4 with TRBJ2-7; 7 bases line up with TRBD1. This CDR3 is 16 amino acids long. Germline V lookup: CDR1 SGHNT, CDR2 YYREEE (reference sequence). Losses at the gene ends were 0 bases for V and 2 bases for J; bases not matched to a gene: 8. The CDR3 is CASSLDRGGVTYEQYF. In nucleotides, the CDR3 is TGTGCCAGCAGCTTGGACAGAGGGGGCGTAACCTACGAGCAGTACTTC.

V usage is TRBV5-1 and J usage is TRBJ2-1; 7 nucleotides match TRBD1. V dropped 0 bases and J dropped 10; count of bases not matched to a gene: 4. The germline gives CDR1 SGHRS, CDR2 YFSETQ. This CDR3 spans 13 amino acids. The CDR3 DNA reads as TGCGCCAGCAGCTTGGACTCCAGGGGGGAGCAGTTCTTC. The encoded protein is CASSLDSRGEQFF. The full variable domain, rest sourced from reference TRBV5-1 and TRBJ2-1, is KAGVTQTPRYLIKTRGQQVTLSCSPISGHRSVSWYQQTPGQGLQFLFEYFSETQRNKGNFPGRFSGRQFSNSRSEMNVSTLELGDSALYLCASSLDSRGEQFFGPGTRLTVL.

This clone showed up just a few times. The genes are TRBV7-2 and TRBJ2-3, with 13 bases identical to TRBD2. CDR3 length: 16 residues. Germline CDR1 reads SGHTA; CDR2 reads FQGNSA. V was clipped by 4 bases and J by 3 bases; unmatched bases: 4. CDR3 nucleotide sequence: TGTGCCAGCAGCTCCTTGGGACTAGCGGGAACAGATACGCAGTATTTT. Amino acid sequence: CASSSLGLAGTDTQYF.

The rearrangement links TRBV4-1 to TRBJ1-3; D is perhaps TRBD1 (5 bases). CDR1 is MGHRA, CDR2 YSYEKL, per germline. The CDR3 has 20 amino acids. The V end was cut by 1 base, the J end by 3 bases, with 25 bases between. CDR3 loop: CASSQAAFEFARVDGNTIYF. For the CDR3, the DNA is TGCGCCAGCAGCCAAGCGGCGTTCGAGTTCGCCAGGGTTGATGGAAACACCATATATTTT.

This chain connects TRBV5-1 to TRBJ2-2; 11 bases are shared with TRBD2. CDR1 is SGHRS, CDR2 YFSETQ, per germline. The CDR3 contains 18 residues. V gave up 4 bases and J gave up 0 bases; unmatched junction bases: 8. Written as DNA, the CDR3 is TGCGCCAGCAGCCAAAGACTAGCGGGGACACCGAACACCGGGGAGCTGTTTTTT. Amino acids: CASSQRLAGTPNTGELFF.

The chain is built from TRBV27 and TRBJ2-7; 9 nucleotides agree with TRBD1. Trimming cost V 8 bases and J 4 bases; bases outside gene matches: 12. CDR1 MNHEY and CDR2 SMNVEV come from the germline V gene (reference sequence). The CDR3 spans 15 residues. CDR3 protein: CASGSRDRANYEQYF. Written as DNA, the CDR3 is TGTGCCAGCGGGTCCCGGGACAGGGCTAATTACGAGCAGTACTTC.

This chain connects TRBV28 to TRBJ2-7, with D possibly being TRBD1 (6 bases). Germline V CDR1 and CDR2: MDHEN, SYDVKM. V shed 5 bases and J shed 2 bases, with 16 bases lying between them. The CDR3 spans 15 residues. In DNA, the CDR3 is TGTGCCAGCAGTCCCCGGACAGCCGGCCCCTACGAGCAGTACTTC. It yields the protein CASSPRTAGPYEQYF.

This chain uses TRBV29-1 with TRBJ2-7; 8 bases are a match to TRBD2. CDR1 is SQVTM and CDR2 is ANQGSEA in the germline V gene. This CDR3 comprises 14 residues. V trimming: 1 base; J trimming: 1 base; junction bases outside the gene matches: 3. CDR3 sequence (DNA): TGCAGCGTTGAAGGCGGGAGGCAATCCTACGAGCAGTACTTC. It translates to CSVEGGRQSYEQYF.

The rearrangement uses TRBV9 and TRBJ1-2; 7 bases align to TRBD1. The junction had 12 bases not matched to a gene; V was cut back by 4 bases and J by 6 bases. The CDR3 is made up of 15 amino acids. The germline CDR1 and CDR2 sequences are SGDLS and YYNGEE. In DNA form, the CDR3 reads TGTGCCAGCAGCCCGACTCCGACAGGGAGAAATGGCTACACCTTC. Translation: CASSPTPTGRNGYTF.

This clone was observed a single time. The V call is TRBV7-9, the J call TRBJ2-7, with a tentative D call TRBD2 (6 bases). Looked up from germline, CDR1 is SEHNR and CDR2 is FQNEAQ (reference sequence). V dropped 1 base and J dropped 7 bases, with 14 bases sitting between them. CDR3 length: 14 amino acids. In nucleotides, the CDR3 is TGTGCCAGCAGCTTAGTAGGACTACTTGTGGAGCAGTACTTC. It yields the protein CASSLVGLLVEQYF.

This clone was observed a handful of times. The V call is TRBV6-6, the J call TRBJ2-1; the match to TRBD2 covers 7 bases. CDR3 length: 15 residues. J was trimmed by 8 bases and V by 6 bases; bases with no gene match: 13. CDR1 MNHNY and CDR2 SVGAGI come from the germline V gene (reference sequence). The CDR3 region is CASRNTSAPLDEQFF. The CDR3 region has the DNA TGTGCCAGCAGAAATACTAGCGCCCCCCTGGATGAGCAGTTCTTC.

For the CDR3, the DNA is TGTGCCAGTAGTATATTTCGAGCGGGCGGAAACAGTGAGCAGTTCTTC. It specifies CASSIFRAGGNSEQFF. The chain uses TRBV19 and TRBJ2-1; D is possibly TRBD2 (6 bases). The CDR3 runs to 16 residues. Germline V lookup: CDR1 LNHDA, CDR2 SQIVND (reference sequence). V dropped 2 bases and J dropped 9 bases, with 20 bases sitting between them.